This T cell receptor (beta chain) was found in a study of tissue T cells after allogeneic stem cell transplantation. Study-wide results and caveats: Motif-based clustering found tissue-specific repertoire signatures shared across patients, though few clones were shared. In patients and mice, blood and spleen missed much of tissue repertoire. Within patients, tissue anatomy strongly shaped TCR repertoire composition.

On this clone: Its antigen is not known. Gene names are mouse gene names. The CDR3 goes on 1 residue after the read ends, and that part is filled in from the germline J gene.

This sample's time point: mouse harvest day 7 after allogeneic transplant. Mouse grafts combined 10^7 T-cell-depleted bone marrow cells with 10^6 splenic CD5+ T cells. Tissues came from B6→BALB/c major-mismatch GVHD mice at day 7 or 14. The J segment lost 6 bases and the V segment lost 6 bases, leaving 6 bases of the junction unmatched. The CDR3 contains 13 residues. Germline lookup yields CDR1 MNHDT and CDR2 YYDKIL. The assay was immunoSEQ multiplex PCR, and TCRdb's table has in-frame clones only and misses some. The sample holds roughly 5,000 clones, 46% seen once. This sequence was found in a female BALB/c mouse given C57BL/6 T cells with graft-versus-host disease after an allogeneic hematopoietic cell transplant. The V call is TRBV17, the J call TRBJ2-5; TRBD1 aligns across 7 bases. What was sequenced was skin. The covered CDR3 bases are TGTGCTAGCAGAGACAGGGAGGAGGACACCCAGTAC. This translates into CASRDREEDTQY. The CDR3, in full, reads CASRDREEDTQYF.